Following are 16 T cell receptor beta chains from one sample sequenced in a study of regulatory T cells in long-lasting Graves disease (dated by TCRdb to about 2021). The time point label for this specimen denotes: newly diagnosed GD, antithyroid drugs for less than 3 months. For both TCR sequencing and RNA sequencing, RNA was extracted from PBMCs using TRIzol. Library preparation employed multiplex PCR. Sequencing relied on an Illumina HiSeq 4000. iRepertoire HTBI primers and Arm-PCR amplification of CDR3 regions were used to construct TCR beta libraries. TCRdb reanalyzed the raw reads on its own, using fastp at Q25 for trimming and MiXCR for clone calling, and kept in-frame beta chains. Every distinct CDR3 protein forms one entry, paired with its most common genes and DNA. The sample profile shows about 320,000 distinct CDR3 sequences; 18% of them were found once. About two fifths of the sample comes from the top ten.

The sequenced sample was peripheral blood mononuclear cells (PBMCs), obtained at new diagnosis, from a patient treated with antithyroid drugs. The receptors here all came from a female donor with Graves disease.

The table lists this clonotype with many counts. This sequence joins TRBV19 and TRBJ2-1; D not certain. CDR3 size: 12 residues. Between the trimmed V and J ends, which lost 7 bases and 5 bases, there was a span of 9 bases. The germline V gene has CDR1 LNHDA and CDR2 SQIVND (reference sequence). The chain's CDR3 is CASKERDNEQFF. In DNA form, the CDR3 reads TGTGCCAGTAAGGAAAGGGACAATGAGCAGTTCTTC.

This clonotype was observed at least ten times. The chain links TRBV6-2 or TRBV6-3 to TRBJ2-1; TRBD2 matches at 10 bases. Germline CDR1 MNHEY, CDR2 SVGEGT. Unmatched junction bases numbered 9, after V lost 0 bases and J lost 4 bases. The CDR3 is 18 amino acids. The CDR3: CASSYSNPSGRIYNEQFF. CDR3 coding DNA: TGTGCCAGCAGTTACTCGAACCCTAGCGGGAGAATTTACAATGAGCAGTTCTTC.

This clonotype appeared many times. The genes are TRBV6-1 and TRBJ2-7; D is perhaps TRBD1 (7 bases). CDR1 and CDR2 from the germline V gene are MNHNS and SASEGT. Trimming cost V 11 bases and J 2 bases, with 13 bases left between them. CDR3 length equals 12 residues. The DNA of the CDR3 is TGTGCCGCAGGAGGGGGCACCTACGAGCAGTACTTC. Protein sequence: CAAGGGTYEQYF.

This clonotype was seen ten or more times. The V and J genes are TRBV12-5 and TRBJ1-1; a weak D match, TRBD1 (6 bases). The CDR3 covers 12 residues. The germline V gene encodes CDR1 LGHNT and CDR2 FRNRAP. Between the trimmed V and J ends, which lost 4 bases and 8 bases, there was a span of 11 bases. CDR3 loop: CASGWGQAEAFF. CDR3 in DNA: TGTGCTAGTGGTTGGGGGCAGGCCGAAGCTTTCTTT.

In this sample, this clonotype turned up many times. This chain uses TRBV28 with TRBJ1-3; D unresolved. Germline CDR1 is MDHEN and CDR2 is SYDVKM. The germline V and J ends were trimmed by 5 bases and 7 bases, with 15 bases remaining between them. The CDR3 is 14 amino acids. CDR3 sequence reads: CASSAPGVTNTIYF. The CDR3 DNA sequence: TGTGCCAGCAGTGCCCCCGGGGTAACGAACACCATATATTTT.

The count of this clonotype is one. J is TRBJ2-5 and V is TRBV29-1; 8 bases map to TRBD2. The CDR3 runs 16 residues. J lost 6 bases, V lost 3 bases, and 15 bases had no gene match. Germline CDR1 reads SQVTM; CDR2 reads ANQGSEA. CDR3 residues: CSVETPELAGWKTQYF. The CDR3 DNA sequence: TGCAGCGTTGAGACCCCTGAGCTAGCGGGTTGGAAGACCCAGTACTTC.

The table lists this clonotype with a few counts. The gene calls are TRBV27 and TRBJ2-1; possibly TRBD1 or TRBD2 for D (5 bases each). The V gene's germline CDR1 is MNHEY and CDR2 SMNVEV (reference sequence). Trimming took 5 bases from V and 9 from J, leaving 20 bases between them. The CDR3 sequence is 15 residues long. CDR3 nucleotide sequence: TGTGCCAGCAGTCCCGGCCGGGACCCCCGAGGTGAGCAGTTCTTC. Its translation is CASSPGRDPRGEQFF.

A word on this clonotype: Possible read error: a much larger clone is one base away. The CDR3 loop reads CSARDDGRGETQYF. CDR3 in DNA: TGCAGTGCTAGAGATGATGGCAGGGGAGAGACCCAGTACTTC. This chain uses TRBV20-1 with TRBJ2-5; tentative D call: TRBD1 (6 bases). Germline V gene data show CDR1 as DFQATT and CDR2 as SNEGSKA (reference sequence). The CDR3 consists of 14 residues. V dropped 0 bases and J dropped 4 bases, with 12 bases sitting between them.

This sequence joins TRBV3-1 and TRBJ2-1; D is possibly TRBD2 (6 bases). Germline CDR1 LGHDT, CDR2 YNNKEL (reference sequence). The CDR3 sequence is 17 residues long. Trimming removed 3 bases at V and 6 bases at J, with 21 bases between. CDR3 region: CASSHKWVGSRFNEQFF. The CDR3 DNA is TGTGCCAGCAGCCATAAGTGGGTCGGGAGCAGATTCAATGAGCAGTTCTTC.

With respect to this clonotype: A read error likely explains this, since a far larger clone differs by one base. V gene TRBV2 combines with J gene TRBJ2-5, with D possibly being TRBD1 (6 bases). Germline V gene lookup returns CDR1 SNHLY and CDR2 FYNNEI. V was pared by 4 bases and J by 3 bases, with 9 bases between. The CDR3 is 13 residues long. The CDR3 spells CASSGTVEETQYF. The CDR3 bases are TGTGCCAGCAGTGGGACAGTAGAAGAGACCCAGTACTTC.

This clonotype was observed at least ten times. This rearrangement joins TRBV6-1 to TRBJ2-7; TRBD1 matches 8 bases. V dropped 8 bases and J dropped 3; count of bases not matched to a gene: 3. The CDR3 is 12 amino acids. Germline values: CDR1 MNHNS, CDR2 SASEGT. CDR3 sequence (DNA): TGTGCCAGCGAAGGACAGGGCTACGAGCAGTACTTC. Translation gives CASEGQGYEQYF.

This clonotype showed up many times. The V call is TRBV5-1, the J call TRBJ1-4; D gene ambiguous. Germline lookup yields CDR1 SGHRS and CDR2 YFSETQ. This CDR3 is built from 11 residues. V was clipped by 6 bases and J by 7 bases, with 7 bases between them. CDR3 sequence (DNA): TGCGCCAGCACCATGGGTGAAAAACTGTTTTTT. It codes for CASTMGEKLFF.

Here the CDR3 reads CASSLYDGLLAKNIQYF. The DNA of the CDR3 is TGTGCCAGCAGCTTGTATGACGGGTTGCTAGCCAAAAACATTCAGTACTTC. This chain uses TRBV7-9 with TRBJ2-4; D is unclear. With 3 bases removed from V and 0 bases from J, the gap between germline ends came to 15 bases. CDR1 and CDR2 (germline): SEHNR, FQNEAQ (reference sequence). The CDR3 is made up of 17 amino acids.

This clonotype was picked up a small number of times. The V call is TRBV3-1, the J call TRBJ1-5; D perhaps matches TRBD1 (5 bases). Germline V CDR1 and CDR2: LGHDT, YNNKEL (reference sequence). V gave up 3 bases and J gave up 4 bases, with 7 bases separating them. The CDR3 covers 13 residues. CDR3 DNA: TGTGCCAGCAGCCAGGGGCCAAATCAGCCCCAGCATTTT. Encoded protein: CASSQGPNQPQHF.

This clonotype showed up many times. This sequence joins TRBV27 and TRBJ2-4; 7 positions match TRBD2. Germline assignment: CDR1 MNHEY and CDR2 SMNVEV (reference sequence). The ends lost 4 bases at V and 3 bases at J; junction bases unmatched: 6. This CDR3 has 15 residues. CDR3 loop: CASSYAGEVKNIQYF. The CDR3 DNA sequence: TGTGCCAGCAGTTATGCGGGAGAGGTCAAAAACATTCAGTACTTC.

The chain carries TRBV24-1 and TRBJ2-7; 8 bases fit TRBD2. The DNA end lines up better with TRBJ2-3; the J call may be wrong. CDR1 is KGHDR, CDR2 SFDVKD, per germline. The CDR3 sequence is 16 residues long. CDR3 sequence reads: CATSSPPAGVVDTQYF. CDR3 bases: TGTGCCACCAGCTCGCCACCAGCGGGAGTAGTTGATACGCAGTATTTT.